This entry concerns a single T cell receptor beta chain. Its antigen is currently not known. Qualities for individual bases were not recorded, and no much larger clone is one base off. This sample was taken from a study of blood T cell repertoires in COVID-19 (TCRdb year 2020). General notes on the study: Samples covering the acute and convalescent phases of COVID-19 were provided by collaborators in the United States, Italy and Spain. A de-identified subject ID, COVID-19 status, age in years and sex were almost always included in the sample metadata. The material from the prospective study consisted of cDNA or gDNA derived from T cells, B-cell-depleted T cells, or PBMCs. Where available, HLA class I and class II types were obtained from metadata supplied by the sample provider rather than from assay-based typing. Samples were obtained from the ongoing ImmuneRACE study (first 160 participants) and from 950 to 1,500 subjects provided by 6 global collaborators. The repertoires were made available in a free public database intended to serve as a resource for research on the immune response to SARS-CoV-2. Deeply sampled blood TCRbeta repertoires from subjects exposed to, actively infected with, or recovered from COVID-19 were included in the dataset.

Participants in the prospective study were enrolled through a virtual design, were aged roughly 18 to 100 years, and lived in about 25 United States geographic areas. In the prospective study, participants were assigned to cohorts based on the clinical history participants reported in a screening survey and a study questionnaire. ImmuneRACE Cohort 3 recovered participants were defined by two consecutive negative NP/OP PCR tests, healthcare professional clearance, or symptom resolution. Each participant in the prospective study had whole blood, serum and a nasopharyngeal or oropharyngeal swab collected by mobile phlebotomists. Prospective study participants could optionally give additional blood draws and questionnaires over an approximately two-month period. Prospective study blood samples were shipped either frozen or at room temperature before DNA extraction. The study at large found these results: The quantity of clinical and demographic metadata differed by source and by participant and was supplied without curation.

According to the germline V gene, CDR1 reads MNHEY and CDR2 reads SVGAGI. For this chain, trimming is 6 bases at the V end and 0 bases at the J end, and the number of junction bases without a gene match is 6. The CDR3 goes from the cysteine to the phenylalanine over 15 residues. The only DNA kept is the CDR3, 45 bases in frame from the first base. TCRbeta CDR3 regions were amplified from genomic DNA using the immunoSEQ Assay, a bias-controlled multiplex PCR. Concerning the study's data processing: Nucleated cell counts per sample were estimated from amplification of reference gene primers within the assay. Sequence reads were collapsed and filtered to measure the absolute abundance of every unique TCRbeta CDR3 rearrangement. For each sample, productive Simpson clonality was calculated as the square root of Simpson's diversity index over productive rearrangements. TCRdb re-hosts the immuneACCESS table, in-frame sequences only. Its copies lack some clones; in the studies checked, an unresolved V gene accounts for under half of them, and the cause for the rest is not known. V and J calls and clone size come straight from that table; D and trimming were deduced from the DNA. Counted in this sample were about 300,000 clones; 70% to 90% of them appeared once. 4% to 5% of the sample is held by the ten biggest clonotypes.

This TCR came from a man aged 30 to 45 who had recovered from COVID-19. The chain was built from TRBV6-5 and TRBJ1-2; TRBD1 aligns with 8 central bases. The sample consisted of PBMCs or T cells enriched from blood (not recorded which). The nucleotide sequence is TGTGCCAGCAGATCTGACAGGGGATCTAACTATGGCTACACCTTC. Translated, it reads CASRSDRGSNYGYTF.